This T cell receptor (beta chain) was documented in a study of blood T cells in healthy people across ages. Points from the study as a whole: Comparison with aged donors showed that long-lived donors had more naive CD4+ cells and higher diversity.

From germline, CDR1 is DFQATT and CDR2 SNEGSKA (reference sequence). The V end was cut by 5 bases, the J end by 5 bases, with 22 bases between. There are 16 residues in the CDR3. Primed by a sample-barcoded 5' primer and a J-beta primer mix, a second PCR proceeded for 7 to 11 cycles. Every cDNA molecule carried a tag from a template-switch adaptor bearing 12 random nucleotides. TCRdb fed the 5' RACE reads into MiXCR, producing one record per CDR3 protein. The table shows approximately 690,000 distinct CDR3 sequences, with 58% occurring only once. With regard to this clonotype: What it recognizes is unknown.

The draw of peripheral blood yielded ten milliliters from each donor. Per individual sample, total RNA of at least 6 micrograms was extracted. This receptor was obtained from a man between 60 and 75 years old in good health. This chain uses TRBV20-1 with TRBJ2-1; D possibly matches TRBD1 or TRBD2 (5 bases each). Source material: blood. The CDR3 DNA sequence: TGCAGTGCTCCAACTGACATTTCCTGGGGACACAATGAGCAGTTCTTC. It translates to CSAPTDISWGHNEQFF.